This T cell receptor (beta chain) originates from a study of CD8+ T cells in alopecia areata. For this clone: This same CDR3 is encoded by further DNA sequences in the sample.

Sequencing relied on a cDNA template that was reverse transcribed from extracted RNA. The data were produced by immunoSEQ multiplex PCR, yet TCRdb's version contains in-frame clones alone and is incomplete. The sample lists approximately 170,000 clones, 50% to 65% occurring once. Treatment of the sample: oral pan-JAK inhibitor, 5-10 mg twice daily. This CDR3 comprises 13 residues. Trimming removed 6 bases from V and 4 bases from J; junction bases left unmatched: 1. The germline gives CDR1 SNHLY, CDR2 FYNNEI. The clonotype originates from a human donor with alopecia areata. The starting material was CD4+ T cells sorted from blood, obtained at week 24, from a patient treated with tofacitinib. This chain joins TRBV2 and TRBJ1-1; 11 bases are shared with TRBD1. DNA for the CDR3: TGTGCCAGCAGGGGACAGGGGGGCACTGAAGCTTTCTTT. Translated, it gives CASRGQGGTEAFF.